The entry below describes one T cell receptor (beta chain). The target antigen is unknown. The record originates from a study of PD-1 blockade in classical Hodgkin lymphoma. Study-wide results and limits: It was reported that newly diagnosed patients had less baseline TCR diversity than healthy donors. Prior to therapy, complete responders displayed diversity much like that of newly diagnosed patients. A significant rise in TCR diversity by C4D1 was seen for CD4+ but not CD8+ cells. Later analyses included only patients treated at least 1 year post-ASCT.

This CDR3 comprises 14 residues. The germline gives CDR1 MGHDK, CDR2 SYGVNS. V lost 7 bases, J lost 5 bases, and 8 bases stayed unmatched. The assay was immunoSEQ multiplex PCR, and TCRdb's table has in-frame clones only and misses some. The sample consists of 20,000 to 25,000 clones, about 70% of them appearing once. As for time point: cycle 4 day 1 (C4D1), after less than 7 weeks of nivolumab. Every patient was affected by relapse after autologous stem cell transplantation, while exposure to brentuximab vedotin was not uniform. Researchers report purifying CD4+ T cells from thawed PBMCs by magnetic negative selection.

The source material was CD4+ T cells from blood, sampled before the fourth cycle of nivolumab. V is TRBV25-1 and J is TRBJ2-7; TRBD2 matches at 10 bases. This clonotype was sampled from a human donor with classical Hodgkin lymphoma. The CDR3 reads CASINSGGYDEQYF. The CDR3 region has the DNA TGTGCCAGCATCAATAGCGGGGGGTACGACGAGCAGTACTTC.